A selection of T cell receptor beta chains follows, all from one sample in a study of T cells in localized non-small cell lung cancer. Profiling relied on immunoSEQ multiplex PCR, and the TCRdb table lists in-frame clones only, not all of them. Of 60,000 or so clones detected, approximately 80% appear once; the ten largest clones hold less than 5.5%. Sample: PBMCs, taken before any cancer treatment. The receptors stem from a man between 40 and 69 years old with stage II lung adenocarcinoma. Both conserved end residues are part of each CDR3. Fields, in order: D gene, J gene, clone size, V gene, CDR3 protein, CDR3 DNA. A D gene is named only where the DNA matches it firmly. A clone size is listed for some rows: how often the clone was seen (once, few, many), or a class if it is expanded.

d_gene: .; j_gene: TRBJ1-2; abundance: .; v_gene: TRBV18; CDR3aa: CASSSSFRADYGYTF; CDR3nt: TGTGCCAGCTCATCCTCTTTTAGGGCTGACTATGGCTACACCTTC
d_gene: .; j_gene: TRBJ2-7; abundance: many; v_gene: TRBV19; CDR3aa: CASSMAKEQYF; CDR3nt: TGTGCCAGTAGTATGGCGAAAGAGCAGTACTTC
d_gene: TRBD1; j_gene: TRBJ2-7; abundance: .; v_gene: TRBV6-1; CDR3aa: CASSEPGQGSYEQYF; CDR3nt: TGTGCCAGCAGTGAACCGGGACAGGGATCCTACGAGCAGTACTTC
d_gene: TRBD2; j_gene: TRBJ2-7; abundance: .; v_gene: TRBV10-3; CDR3aa: CAISEPTSGRSYEQYF; CDR3nt: TGTGCCATCAGTGAGCCGACTAGCGGGCGCTCCTACGAGCAGTACTTC
d_gene: TRBD1; j_gene: TRBJ1-4; abundance: few; v_gene: TRBV7-9; CDR3aa: CASSFRQGAEKLFF; CDR3nt: TGTGCCAGCAGCTTCAGACAGGGGGCGGAAAAACTGTTTTTT
d_gene: .; j_gene: TRBJ1-3; abundance: .; v_gene: TRBV6-1; CDR3aa: CASNSQRHSGNTIYF; CDR3nt: TGTGCCAGCAATTCTCAGCGACACTCTGGAAACACCATATATTTT
d_gene: TRBD2; j_gene: TRBJ2-2; abundance: .; v_gene: TRBV7-9; CDR3aa: CASSARTSGRGTGELFF; CDR3nt: TGTGCCAGCAGCGCCCGGACTAGCGGGAGAGGCACCGGGGAGCTGTTTTTT
d_gene: .; j_gene: TRBJ1-5; abundance: .; v_gene: TRBV6-1; CDR3aa: CASSGGFYQPQHF; CDR3nt: TGTGCCAGCAGCGGAGGTTTTTATCAGCCCCAGCATTTT
d_gene: TRBD1; j_gene: TRBJ2-5; abundance: .; v_gene: TRBV5-1; CDR3aa: CASQGEETQYF; CDR3nt: TGCGCCAGCCAGGGGGAAGAGACCCAGTACTTC
d_gene: .; j_gene: TRBJ2-3; abundance: .; v_gene: TRBV7-9; CDR3aa: CASSIRNPSSTDTQYF; CDR3nt: TGTGCCAGCAGCATCAGGAACCCTTCTAGCACAGATACGCAGTATTTT
d_gene: .; j_gene: TRBJ2-7; abundance: .; v_gene: TRBV4-2; CDR3aa: CASSQDEQYREQYF; CDR3nt: TGTGCCAGCAGCCAAGATGAGCAGTACCGCGAGCAGTACTTC
d_gene: TRBD2; j_gene: TRBJ2-2; abundance: .; v_gene: TRBV19; CDR3aa: CASSLAGVGTGELFF; CDR3nt: TGTGCCAGTAGTCTAGCGGGAGTAGGGACCGGGGAGCTGTTTTTT
d_gene: .; j_gene: TRBJ2-1; abundance: .; v_gene: TRBV6-1; CDR3aa: CASSAPPIEQFF; CDR3nt: TGTGCCAGCAGCGCACCCCCTATTGAGCAGTTCTTC
d_gene: .; j_gene: TRBJ2-7; abundance: few; v_gene: TRBV5-8; CDR3aa: CASSFDLTVLPRNEQYF; CDR3nt: TGTGCCAGCAGCTTCGACTTGACTGTGCTTCCTAGGAACGAGCAGTACTTC
d_gene: .; j_gene: TRBJ1-1; abundance: .; v_gene: TRBV2; CDR3aa: CASGQYTEAFF; CDR3nt: TGTGCCAGCGGTCAGTACACTGAAGCTTTCTTT
d_gene: TRBD1; j_gene: TRBJ2-1; abundance: few; v_gene: TRBV7-7; CDR3aa: CASSSGQGKGHNEQFF; CDR3nt: TGTGCTAGCAGCTCCGGACAGGGAAAGGGCCACAATGAGCAGTTCTTC
d_gene: TRBD1; j_gene: TRBJ2-3; abundance: .; v_gene: TRBV4-2; CDR3aa: CASSQDPGQGPLSTDTQYF; CDR3nt: TGTGCCAGCAGCCAAGATCCAGGACAGGGGCCACTTAGCACAGATACGCAGTATTTT
d_gene: TRBD1; j_gene: TRBJ2-1; abundance: .; v_gene: TRBV7-3; CDR3aa: CASSLNGQGNYNEQFF; CDR3nt: TGTGCCAGCAGCTTAAATGGACAGGGTAACTACAATGAGCAGTTCTTC
d_gene: .; j_gene: TRBJ2-1; abundance: few; v_gene: TRBV7-9; CDR3aa: CASSPKPRLGDEQFF; CDR3nt: TGTGCCAGCAGCCCCAAACCGCGCCTCGGGGATGAGCAGTTCTTC
d_gene: .; j_gene: TRBJ1-1; abundance: .; v_gene: TRBV7-2; CDR3aa: CASTLDSAVNTEAFF; CDR3nt: TGTGCCAGCACTCTTGACTCTGCCGTGAACACTGAAGCTTTCTTT
d_gene: TRBD1; j_gene: TRBJ1-2; abundance: .; v_gene: TRBV30; CDR3aa: CAWKIEWGTGGYDGYTF; CDR3nt: TGTGCCTGGAAAATCGAGTGGGGGACAGGGGGCTACGATGGCTACACCTTC
d_gene: TRBD1; j_gene: TRBJ1-2; abundance: once; v_gene: TRBV6-1; CDR3aa: CASSEGQGPLLGYGYTF; CDR3nt: TGTGCCAGCAGTGAGGGACAGGGCCCCCTCCTAGGCTATGGCTACACCTTC